Each of the 17 T cell receptor beta chains below was sequenced from the same sample in a study of T cells in lung cancer brain metastases. This table comes from immunoSEQ multiplex PCR, and its TCRdb copy is limited to in-frame clones, with some not included. The table has about 2,900 clones, 85% seen once. Specimen: tumor tissue from the primary lung tumor. The receptors shown here come from a woman aged 55-70 years with non-small cell lung cancer.

The gene calls are TRBV19 and TRBJ1-5; D might be TRBD1 (5 bases). V was clipped by 1 base and J by 6 bases, with 7 bases between them. Germline V gene lookup returns CDR1 LNHDA and CDR2 SQIVND (reference sequence). This CDR3 region has 13 residues. As DNA, the CDR3 is TGTGCCAGTAGTATAGTGGACATTCAGCCCCAGCATTTT. Encoded protein: CASSIVDIQPQHF.

The V and J genes are TRBV7-2 and TRBJ2-7; D remains ambiguous. The ends were cut back, 5 bases at V and 3 bases at J, with 8 bases in the middle. Germline loops: CDR1 SGHTA, CDR2 FQGNSA. This CDR3 has 12 amino acids. DNA of the CDR3: TGTGCCAGCAGCATCTACGACTACGAGCAGTACTTC. It translates to CASSIYDYEQYF. The full variable domain, rest sourced from reference TRBV7-2 and TRBJ2-7, is GAGVSQSPSNKVTEKGKDVELRCDPISGHTALYWYRQSLGQGLEFLIYFQGNSAPDKSGLPSDRFSAERTGGSVSTLTIQRTQQEDSAVYLCASSIYDYEQYFGPGTRLTVT.

The J gene is TRBJ2-7, the V gene TRBV18; 10 bases agree with TRBD2. Germline V gene lookup returns CDR1 KGHSH and CDR2 LQKENI. The V segment lost 3 bases and the J segment 5 bases; nucleotides outside the gene matches: 4. This CDR3 comprises 14 residues. The CDR3 bases are TGTGCCAGCTCACCTAGCGGGGGGCTGAACGAGCAGTACTTC. Amino acid sequence: CASSPSGGLNEQYF. Filled out from reference TRBV18 and TRBJ2-7, the complete variable domain reads NAGVMQNPRHLVRRRGQEARLRCSPMKGHSHVYWYRQLPEEGLKFMVYLQKENIIDESGMPKERFSAEFPKEGPSILRIQQVVRGDSAAYFCASSPSGGLNEQYFGPGTRLTVT.

The genes are TRBV9 and TRBJ1-4; D gene uncertain. Trimming left V 0 bases short and J 11 bases short, with 17 bases between. CDR1 is SGDLS, CDR2 YYNGEE, per germline. This CDR3 spans 15 amino acids. The CDR3 loop is CASSVAGAPGEKLFF. DNA of the CDR3: TGTGCCAGCAGCGTAGCTGGAGCCCCGGGCGAGAAACTGTTTTTT.

This chain joins TRBV5-1 and TRBJ2-7; 7 bases match TRBD1. V shed 4 bases and J 6 bases; nucleotides not matched to a gene: 19. Germline V gene lookup returns CDR1 SGHRS and CDR2 YFSETQ. This CDR3 has 17 amino acids. The CDR3 region is CASSRGARDRLYTEQYF. As DNA, the CDR3 is TGCGCCAGCAGCCGAGGGGCCCGGGACAGATTATATACCGAGCAGTACTTC.

This clone was seen only once. The chain links TRBV18 to TRBJ2-3, with D perhaps assigned TRBD1 or TRBD2 (6 bases each). The germline V gene has CDR1 KGHSH and CDR2 LQKENI. V lost 3 bases to trimming and J lost 6 bases, with 22 bases between them. The CDR3 sequence is 17 residues long. The CDR3 DNA reads as TGTGCCAGCTCACCCTGGAAGGACAGCGGACTACGGGATACGCAGTATTTT. Translated: CASSPWKDSGLRDTQYF.

The gene calls are TRBV18 and TRBJ1-3; D is unresolved. V was trimmed by 3 bases and J by 4 bases, leaving 13 bases between them. The CDR3 runs 15 residues. Germline assignment: CDR1 KGHSH and CDR2 LQKENI. CDR3 sequence (DNA): TGTGCCAGCTCACCGCGGAGCGTCTCCGGAAACACCATATATTTT. Translation: CASSPRSVSGNTIYF.

This chain links TRBV27 with TRBJ2-3; 8 bases line up with TRBD2. The germline V gene has CDR1 MNHEY and CDR2 SMNVEV (reference sequence). The CDR3 has 15 residues. The V and J ends lost 3 bases and 2 bases, in that order; junction bases with no gene match: 4. The CDR3 loop reads CASSFAGGITDTQYF. CDR3 DNA sequence: TGTGCCAGCAGTTTCGCGGGGGGAATCACAGATACGCAGTATTTT.

CDR3 nucleotide sequence: TGTGCCAGCTCCCTTTCGGGACAGGGGAACACCGGGGAGCTGTTTTTT. The encoded protein is CASSLSGQGNTGELFF. The chain carries TRBV18 and TRBJ2-2; 9 bases fit TRBD1. CDR1 KGHSH and CDR2 LQKENI come from the germline V gene. The CDR3 is made up of 16 amino acids. After removal of 6 bases from V and 1 base from J, the junction contained 6 bases not matched to a gene.

This chain links TRBV19 with TRBJ2-2; the match to TRBD1 covers 10 bases. Per germline, CDR1 LNHDA and CDR2 SQIVND (reference sequence). The length of the CDR3 is 16 residues. J gave up 7 bases and V 6 bases, and 11 bases lay outside the gene matches. The CDR3 DNA is TGTGCCAGTAGAGGAGCCGGGACAGGGGAAGGCGGGGAGCTGTTTTTT. Protein product: CASRGAGTGEGGELFF.

V gene TRBV19 combines with J gene TRBJ2-3; TRBD2 might be the D (5 bases). CDR3 length equals 14 residues. The V end was cut by 4 bases, the J end by 6 bases, with 14 bases between. Germline CDR1 reads LNHDA; CDR2 reads SQIVND (reference sequence). CDR3 sequence (DNA): TGTGCCAGTAGTAGGACTGCAGCTCGGGATACGCAGTATTTT. It translates to CASSRTAARDTQYF.

V usage is TRBV5-8 and J usage is TRBJ1-2; the D is unclear. Germline values: CDR1 SGHTS, CDR2 YDEGEE. Trimming left V 2 bases short and J 2 bases short, with 7 bases between. The CDR3 is 13 amino acids. CDR3: CASSFGRNYGYTF. The DNA of the CDR3 is TGTGCCAGCAGCTTTGGGAGGAACTATGGCTACACCTTC.

This chain connects TRBV10-3 to TRBJ1-5; D is perhaps TRBD1 (5 bases). The germline CDR1 and CDR2 sequences are ENHRY and SYGVKD. Deletions cut 4 bases from V and 2 bases from J, with 12 bases between. The CDR3 is 15 residues long. The CDR3 here is CAISAEGLGNQPQHF. Written as DNA, the CDR3 is TGTGCCATCAGTGCGGAGGGGCTGGGCAATCAGCCCCAGCATTTT.

V and J are TRBV5-1 and TRBJ2-7; 7 bases map to TRBD1. V was pared by 2 bases and J by 4 bases, with 9 bases of the junction left unmatched. This CDR3 contains 15 residues. Per the germline V gene, CDR1 is SGHRS and CDR2 is YFSETQ. The CDR3 region has the DNA TGCGCCAGCAGCTTATTAGGGCAGGGGGTGTACGAGCAGTACTTC. It encodes CASSLLGQGVYEQYF.

The chain has TRBV19 and TRBJ1-5, with D maybe TRBD1 (6 bases). CDR3 length: 13 residues. Germline V gene lookup returns CDR1 LNHDA and CDR2 SQIVND (reference sequence). The V end lost 7 bases, the J end lost 2 bases, and 9 bases lay between the germline ends. CDR3 protein: CASKQGGNQPQHF. In nucleotides, the CDR3 is TGTGCCAGTAAACAGGGAGGCAATCAGCCCCAGCATTTT.

The V gene is TRBV5-1, the J gene TRBJ1-2; 7 bases are shared with TRBD1. The CDR3 length is 12 residues. Looked up from germline, CDR1 is SGHRS and CDR2 is YFSETQ. The J segment lost 9 bases and the V segment lost 4 bases, leaving 6 bases of the junction unmatched. The CDR3 DNA sequence: TGCGCCAGCAGCACCCGACAGGGTAGCTACACCTTC. It yields the protein CASSTRQGSYTF.

J is TRBJ2-5 and V is TRBV18; TRBD1 is a possible D gene (6 bases). Germline-derived CDR1 and CDR2 are KGHSH and LQKENI. Deletions cut 6 bases from V and 5 bases from J, with 13 bases between. CDR3 length equals 13 residues. CDR3 sequence: CASSLGTRETQYF. The CDR3 DNA reads as TGTGCCAGCTCCCTCGGGACAAGGGAGACCCAGTACTTC.